The 24 T cell receptor beta chains reported below all come from one sample, sequenced in a study of T cells in women clearing cervical HPV infection (dated by TCRdb to the late 2010s). Receptors were amplified or captured by the immunoSEQ multiplex PCR assay. TCRdb's version of the immuneACCESS table is confined to in-frame rearrangements and falls short of the full clone set. An unresolved V gene accounts for under half of the shortfall where checked; the remainder is of unknown origin. In this sample's table one finds about 26,000 clones. Together, the top ten hold 11% of the sample. The sample taken for sequencing was blood buffy coat. These receptors were collected from a woman aged 18 to 69 with a cervical HPV16 infection that either progressed to CIN3+ or cleared (not recorded which).

Comments on this clone: The read terminates 3 residues before the CDR3 end, so the remaining end is supplied by the germline J gene. This chain connects TRBV10-3 to TRBJ1-1; 10 bases are shared with TRBD1. Germline values: CDR1 ENHRY, CDR2 SYGVKD. Trimming at V came to 6 bases and at J to 0 bases, leaving 7 bases not matched to a gene. This CDR3 region has 16 residues. The chain's CDR3 is CAIRGTGVNLNTEAFF. CDR3 bases read: TGTGCCATCAGGGGGACAGGGGTGAACTTGAACACTGAA.

Comment on this clone: The read halts 3 residues ahead of the CDR3 end, with the missing end drawn from the germline J gene. V gene TRBV20-1 combines with J gene TRBJ1-5; no reliable D call. V was shortened by 3 bases and J by 7 bases, with 13 bases between the two germline ends. This CDR3 is 13 amino acids long. Germline CDR1 reads DFQATT; CDR2 reads SNEGSKA (reference sequence). The CDR3 bases that were read are TGCAGTGCTAGGATCGATCAGGAACAGCCC. Translation gives CSARIDQEQP. The entire CDR3 protein reads CSARIDQEQPQHF.

Comments on this clone: Read coverage stops 3 residues before the CDR3 terminus; the germline J gene supplies the remainder. The V call is TRBV4-2, the J call TRBJ2-4, with 9 bases aligning to TRBD1. The CDR3 consists of 18 residues. Per the germline V gene, CDR1 is LGHNA and CDR2 is YNFKEQ. The sequenced part of the CDR3 DNA is TGTGCCAGCAGCCTCAACCATGGACAGGGGTATGACAATCAGCCT. It encodes CASSLNHGQGYDNQP. The CDR3 as a whole reads CASSLNHGQGYDNQPQYF.

Regarding this clone: The read ends 3 residues before the CDR3 terminus; that terminus is restored from the germline J gene. The chain is built from TRBV4-2 and TRBJ2-3, with D perhaps matching TRBD2 (7 bases). The CDR3 sequence is 20 residues long. Germline values: CDR1 LGHNA, CDR2 YNFKEQ. The CDR3 DNA, read in part, is TGTGCCAGCAGCCCCGAAGCTATCTTGAGGGGGGGGTCTTATCATCAGCCG. It yields the protein CASSPEAILRGGSYHQP. The full CDR3 reads CASSPEAILRGGSYHQPQYF.

On this clone: The missing CDR3 end, 3 residues past where the read stops, is filled in from the germline J gene. The chain carries TRBV7-9 and TRBJ2-7, with TRBD1 matching over 7 bases. Germline CDR1 is SEHNR and CDR2 is FQNEAQ (reference sequence). V lost 2 bases to trimming and J lost 2 bases; unmatched junction nucleotides: 6. This CDR3 is 15 amino acids long. Incomplete CDR3 DNA: TGTGCCAGCAGCTTAACTGGGACAGTACCCTACGAG. Amino acid sequence: CASSLTGTVPYE. The whole CDR3 sequence reads CASSLTGTVPYEQYF. Drawing the rest from reference TRBV7-9 and TRBJ2-7, the complete variable domain is DTGVSQNPRHKITKRGQNVTFRCDPISEHNRLYWYRQTLGQGPEFLTYFQNEAQLEKSRLLSDRFSAERPKGSFSTLEIQRTEQGDSAMYLCASSLTGTVPYEQYFGPGTRLTVT.

As for this clone: The read terminates 3 residues before the CDR3 end, so the remaining end is supplied by the germline J gene. This sequence joins TRBV6-1 and TRBJ1-2; no clear D. The CDR3 sequence is 11 residues long. The V end was cut by 3 bases, the J end by 5 bases, with 4 bases between. Germline values: CDR1 MNHNS, CDR2 SASEGT. The sequenced part of the CDR3 DNA is TGTGCCAGCAGTGACAAATATGGC. Translation: CASSDKYG. The whole CDR3 protein is CASSDKYGYTF.

A word on this clone: The read halts 3 residues ahead of the CDR3 end, with the missing end drawn from the germline J gene. The V gene is TRBV2, the J gene TRBJ2-1, with TRBD2 matching over 10 bases. This CDR3 is built from 16 residues. V dropped 3 bases and J dropped 9; count of bases not matched to a gene: 11. Germline assignment: CDR1 SNHLY and CDR2 FYNNEI. The CDR3 is CASSEWSSGSRGEQFF. The covered CDR3 bases are TGTGCCAGCAGTGAGTGGTCTAGCGGGAGTCGAGGTGAG.

CDR3 DNA, as far as it was read: TGCAGCGTACCAGACAGGGCCGAATACAATGAG. Amino acids: CSVPDRAEYNE. The entire CDR3 is CSVPDRAEYNEQFF. The rearrangement uses TRBV29-1 and TRBJ2-1; TRBD1 agrees at 7 bases. The CDR3 goes on 3 residues after the read ends, and that part is filled in from the germline J gene. V shed 6 bases and J 4 bases; nucleotides not matched to a gene: 9. Looked up from germline, CDR1 is SQVTM and CDR2 is ANQGSEA. The CDR3 has 14 residues.

Worth noting for this clone: Sequencing ends 3 residues short of the CDR3 end; the germline J gene provides the rest. The chain employs TRBV5-1 and TRBJ2-3, with D possibly TRBD2 on 5 matching bases. CDR3 length: 14 amino acids. Per the germline V gene, CDR1 is SGHRS and CDR2 is YFSETQ. V was trimmed by 3 bases and J by 6 bases, leaving 14 bases between them. CDR3 sequence reads: CASSSYGEPDTQYF. The DNA read from the CDR3 is TGCGCCAGCAGCTCGTACGGGGAACCCGATACG.

With regard to this clone: The CDR3 is cut off 3 residues early in the read; its end comes from the germline J gene. The rearrangement joins TRBV20-1 to TRBJ1-1; 7 bases fit TRBD1. Germline-derived CDR1 and CDR2 are DFQATT and SNEGSKA (reference sequence). V gave up 6 bases and J gave up 3 bases; unmatched junction bases: 10. This CDR3 is 14 amino acids long. CDR3 amino acids: CSAAPTGRYTEAFF. CDR3 bases read: TGCAGTGCCGCCCCGACAGGGCGGTACACTGAA.

For this clone: The sequence runs out 3 residues before the end of the CDR3; the remainder is reconstructed from the germline J gene. This specimen includes other DNA sequences encoding the same CDR3. The genes are TRBV18 and TRBJ2-3, with 10 bases aligning to TRBD2. This CDR3 region has 15 residues. Germline V lookup: CDR1 KGHSH, CDR2 LQKENI. CDR3 sequence reads: CASSLLAGEWETQYF. Incomplete CDR3 DNA: TGTGCCAGTTCGCTCCTAGCGGGAGAGTGGGAGACG. Based on the CDR3 plus reference TRBV18 and TRBJ2-3, the full variable domain is NAGVMQNPRHLVRRRGQEARLRCSPMKGHSHVYWYRQLPEEGLKFMVYLQKENIIDESGMPKERFSAEFPKEGPSILRIQQVVRGDSAAYFCASSLLAGEWETQYFGPGTRLTVL.

As to this clone: Other DNA sequences in the sample encode the same CDR3. CDR3 sequence reads: CASSQGASGNTIYF. Incomplete CDR3 DNA: TGTGCCAGCAGCCAAGGGGCCTCTGGAAACACC. This sequence joins TRBV7-2 and TRBJ1-3; D perhaps matches TRBD1 (5 bases). The read ends 3 residues shy of where the CDR3 ends; the end is completed using the germline J gene. This CDR3 is 14 amino acids long. Trimming removed 5 bases from V and 0 bases from J, with 8 bases in between. The V gene's germline CDR1 is SGHTA and CDR2 FQGNSA.

About this clone: The CDR3 end falls 3 residues outside the read, so it is completed with the germline J gene. The chain links TRBV20-1 to TRBJ1-5, with D possibly TRBD1 on 6 matching bases. Trimming removed 4 bases at V and 5 bases at J, with 12 bases between. CDR1 is DFQATT, CDR2 SNEGSKA, per germline (reference sequence). The CDR3 is made up of 13 amino acids. The sequenced part of the CDR3 DNA is TGCAGTGCTAAGGACAGTACCCATCAGCCC. Translation gives CSAKDSTHQP. The complete CDR3 sequence is CSAKDSTHQPQHF.

Comments on this clone: Read coverage stops 3 residues before the CDR3 terminus; the germline J gene supplies the remainder. The rearrangement uses TRBV7-2 and TRBJ2-7; TRBD2 matches at 7 bases. From germline, CDR1 is SGHTA and CDR2 FQGNSA. CDR3 size: 14 residues. Trimming cost V 6 bases and J 3 bases; bases outside gene matches: 8. The sequenced part of the CDR3 DNA is TGTGCCAGCAGGTCTAGCGGTACGCACTACGAG. It specifies CASRSSGTHYE. The full CDR3 protein reads CASRSSGTHYEQYF.

Remarks on this clone: The read ends 3 residues before the CDR3 terminus; that terminus is restored from the germline J gene. This chain uses TRBV28 with TRBJ1-5, with a weak D call TRBD1 (6 bases). V was cut by 6 bases and J by 2 bases, with 14 bases left in between. Germline CDR1 reads MDHEN; CDR2 reads SYDVKM. This CDR3 has 15 amino acids. The CDR3 bases that were read are TGTGCCAGCAGCCTACAGGGAGGAGGCAATCAGCCC. Protein: CASSLQGGGNQP. In full, the CDR3 is CASSLQGGGNQPQHF.

Concerning this clone itself: Read data end 3 residues before the CDR3 end; the end is taken from the germline J gene. The gene calls are TRBV19 and TRBJ1-5; D uncertain. The germline V gene has CDR1 LNHDA and CDR2 SQIVND (reference sequence). V gave up 1 base and J gave up 5 bases, with 12 bases separating them. This CDR3 spans 15 amino acids. The sequenced CDR3 bases are TGTGCCAGTAGTATAGGAAACGGAGACTATCAGCCC. This encodes CASSIGNGDYQP. The entire CDR3 protein is CASSIGNGDYQPQHF. Combining the CDR3 with reference TRBV19 and TRBJ1-5 gives the whole variable domain DGGITQSPKYLFRKEGQNVTLSCEQNLNHDAMYWYRQDPGQGLRLIYYSQIVNDFQKGDIAEGYSVSREKKESFPLTVTSAQKNPTAFYLCASSIGNGDYQPQHFGDGTRLSIL.

Points on this clone: The DNA ends 3 residues before the CDR3 does, and the rest of the CDR3 is filled in from the germline J gene. V and J are TRBV7-6 and TRBJ2-7; 10 bases agree with TRBD1. V dropped 5 bases and J dropped 4; count of bases not matched to a gene: 5. The CDR3 has 14 residues. Germline V lookup: CDR1 SGHVS, CDR2 FNYEAQ. The CDR3 bases that were read are TGTGCCAGCAGCGCCGGGACAGGGGAATACGAG. It translates to CASSAGTGEYE. The full CDR3 is CASSAGTGEYEQYF.

For this clone: The read ends 3 residues before the CDR3 terminus; that terminus is restored from the germline J gene. The chain joins TRBV6-2 or TRBV6-3 to TRBJ2-4; D is possibly TRBD1 (5 bases). The CDR3 has 13 residues. The V gene's germline CDR1 is MNHEY and CDR2 SVGEGT. The CDR3 bases that were read are TGTGCCAGCAGCGACAGTTTTTGGTATGGT. It translates to CASSDSFWYG. The whole CDR3 sequence is CASSDSFWYGQYF.

Of note for this clone: The read terminates 3 residues before the CDR3 end, so the remaining end is supplied by the germline J gene. J is TRBJ2-7 and V is TRBV6-1; perhaps TRBD1 as D (6 bases). V was shortened by 0 bases and J by 5 bases, with 23 bases between the two germline ends. The CDR3 length is 18 residues. In germline, CDR1 is MNHNS, CDR2 SASEGT. The CDR3 DNA, read in part, is TGTGCCAGCAGTGAAGCGTTATTTATAACAGGGAAGCACCACGAG. This encodes CASSEALFITGKHHE. The full CDR3 protein is CASSEALFITGKHHEQYF.

In regard to this clone: The CDR3 is cut off 3 residues early in the read; its end comes from the germline J gene. This chain connects TRBV7-2 to TRBJ2-2, with D possibly TRBD2 on 6 matching bases. The CDR3 has 14 residues. CDR1 is SGHTA and CDR2 is FQGNSA in the germline V gene. Trimming took 3 bases from V and 6 from J, leaving 11 bases between them. CDR3 bases read: TGTGCCAGCAGCTTGCGGGATAGGGCCGGGGAG. Its protein is CASSLRDRAGE. The entire CDR3 reads CASSLRDRAGELFF.

In the case of this clone: The sequenced fragment ends 3 residues before the CDR3 boundary, so the rest is inferred from the germline J gene. This chain joins TRBV6-1 and TRBJ1-4, with 7 bases identical to TRBD1. This CDR3 is built from 18 residues. Trimming took 2 bases from V and 4 from J; bases not matched to a gene: 13. Germline V gene sequence: CDR1 MNHNS, CDR2 SASEGT. Incomplete CDR3 DNA: TGTGCCAGCAGTGAATACTCGTCGTTACAGGGGATTAATGAAAAA. It specifies CASSEYSSLQGINEK. The CDR3 in its entirety is CASSEYSSLQGINEKLFF.

Points on this clone: The observed sequence ends 3 residues before the CDR3 terminus, with the missing tail filled in from the germline J gene. The V call is TRBV29-1, the J call TRBJ2-1; TRBD2 matches 10 bases. Germline CDR1 reads SQVTM; CDR2 reads ANQGSEA. Trimming cost V 6 bases and J 5 bases; bases outside gene matches: 13. CDR3 size: 16 residues. Partial CDR3 DNA: TGCAGCGTCTCCCCAGCGGTACTAGCGGGACACAATGAG. Its protein is CSVSPAVLAGHNE. The complete CDR3 reads CSVSPAVLAGHNEQFF.

Concerning this clone itself: Read coverage stops 3 residues before the CDR3 terminus; the germline J gene supplies the remainder. The genes are TRBV19 and TRBJ2-5; 8 bases fit TRBD1. V dropped 4 bases and J dropped 2; count of bases not matched to a gene: 6. The CDR3 sequence is 15 residues long. The germline V gene encodes CDR1 LNHDA and CDR2 SQIVND (reference sequence). This CDR3 is CASSTYRGVQETQYF. CDR3 DNA, as far as it was read: TGTGCCAGTAGTACCTACAGGGGGGTACAAGAGACC.

For this clone: Coverage ceases 3 residues before the CDR3 finishes, and the germline J gene fills in the end. V usage is TRBV6-1 and J usage is TRBJ1-5; a weak D match, TRBD1 (5 bases). Germline loops: CDR1 MNHNS, CDR2 SASEGT. This CDR3 contains 16 residues. V lost 4 bases, J lost 1 base, and 14 bases lay in between. The CDR3 region is CASSASLTASNQPQHF. The CDR3 bases that were read are TGTGCCAGCAGTGCGTCGCTGACAGCAAGCAATCAGCCC.